These 5 T cell receptor beta chains were sequenced from one sample in a study of blood T cell repertoires in COVID-19. The repertoire was sequenced with immunoSEQ multiplex PCR; TCRdb's copy has only in-frame clones and lacks some. This sample has 60,000 to 70,000 clones, with roughly 83% found just once. The specimen was peripheral blood. These receptors were taken from a man aged 50-60 years with active COVID-19.

The chain joins TRBV4-3 to TRBJ2-2; TRBD1 agrees at 8 bases. The CDR3 is 22 residues long. Trimming took 0 bases from V and 3 from J; bases not matched to a gene: 21. CDR1 and CDR2 from the germline V gene are LGHNA and YSLEER. CDR3 loop: CASSQDTGPGQDRSGYTGELFF. Here the CDR3 DNA reads TGCGCCAGCAGCCAAGATACGGGACCGGGACAGGATAGATCGGGGTACACCGGGGAGCTGTTTTTT.

The V and J genes are TRBV2 and TRBJ2-7, with TRBD2 matching 7 bases. This CDR3 contains 12 residues. Trimming removed 11 bases from V and 4 bases from J; junction bases left unmatched: 8. From germline, CDR1 is SNHLY and CDR2 FYNNEI. In DNA form, the CDR3 reads TGTGCCGGAGCGGGGAGTAGGTACGAGCAGTACTTC. Translated, it gives CAGAGSRYEQYF.

Only a few counts were recorded for this clone. This chain uses TRBV2 with TRBJ2-2; D possibly corresponds to TRBD2 (6 bases). This CDR3 spans 15 amino acids. With 4 bases removed from V and 6 bases from J, the gap between germline ends came to 15 bases. Germline V gene sequence: CDR1 SNHLY, CDR2 FYNNEI. The CDR3 DNA sequence: TGTGCCAGCAGTGGGTTAGCGGAAGGCGCCGGGGAGCTGTTTTTT. It codes for CASSGLAEGAGELFF. Together with reference TRBV2 and TRBJ2-2, the CDR3 gives the full variable domain: EPEVTQTPSHQVTQMGQEVILRCVPISNHLYFYWYRQILGQKVEFLVSFYNNEISEKSEIFDDQFSVERPDGSNFTLKIRSTKLEDSAMYFCASSGLAEGAGELFFGEGSRLTVL.

This chain joins TRBV29-1 and TRBJ2-7; TRBD1 matches 11 bases. Germline CDR1 and CDR2: SQVTM and ANQGSEA. The CDR3 runs to 14 residues. V was pared by 6 bases and J by 7 bases, with 11 bases of the junction left unmatched. The CDR3 nucleotides read TGCAGCGTGCCGGGGACAGGGGGGGCCAGGGAGCAGTACTTC. Encoded protein: CSVPGTGGAREQYF.

This clone was picked up one time. J is TRBJ1-5 and V is TRBV5-6; 9 bases fit TRBD1. This CDR3 contains 14 residues. The V segment lost 4 bases and the J segment 1 base; nucleotides outside the gene matches: 0. Germline V lookup: CDR1 SGHDT, CDR2 YYEEEE. CDR3 region: CASSGQGSNQPQHF. The CDR3 nucleotides are TGTGCCAGCAGCGGACAGGGGAGCAATCAGCCCCAGCATTTT.